This T cell receptor (beta chain) was recovered during a study of T cells in Graves' hyperthyroidism and ophthalmopathy. Background on the study: Pretreatment peripheral blood was obtained at initial diagnosis.

Per germline, CDR1 DFQATT and CDR2 SNEGSKA (reference sequence). V lost 1 base to trimming and J lost 4 bases; unmatched junction nucleotides: 6. There are 15 residues in the CDR3. Researchers amplified the TCR beta CDR3 regions from RNA transcripts. HTBI primers were the set used in a first-round RT-PCR of the TCR CDR3. TCRdb re-derived calls from the multiplex PCR reads in MiXCR, one entry per CDR3 protein. The profile shows under 400,000 distinct CDR3 sequences, around a fifth of them singletons. Graves' hyperthyroidism was deemed stable given no ophthalmopathy progression within 18 months. Diagnostic assessment was based on clinical symptoms, serum thyroxine and TRAb, thyroid ultrasound and orbital computed tomography.

The TCR sequence derives from a woman aged 50 to 65 with Graves' hyperthyroidism. This chain joins TRBV20-1 and TRBJ2-1; 8 positions agree with TRBD2. Sequenced sample: blood. The CDR3 protein is CSARVASGLYNEQFF. CDR3 coding DNA: TGCAGTGCTAGAGTTGCTAGCGGGCTATACAATGAGCAGTTCTTC.